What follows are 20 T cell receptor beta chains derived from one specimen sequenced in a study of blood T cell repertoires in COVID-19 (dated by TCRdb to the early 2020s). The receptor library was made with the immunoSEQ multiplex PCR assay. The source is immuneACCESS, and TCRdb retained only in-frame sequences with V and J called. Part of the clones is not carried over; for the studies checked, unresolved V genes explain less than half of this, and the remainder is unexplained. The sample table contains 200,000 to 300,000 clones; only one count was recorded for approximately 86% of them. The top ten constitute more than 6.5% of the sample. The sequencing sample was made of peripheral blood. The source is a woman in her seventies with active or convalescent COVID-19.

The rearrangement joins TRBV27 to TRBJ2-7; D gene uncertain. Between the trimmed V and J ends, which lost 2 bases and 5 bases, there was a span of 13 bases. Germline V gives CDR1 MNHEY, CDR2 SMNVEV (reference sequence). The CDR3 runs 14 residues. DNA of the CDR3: TGTGCCAGCAGTTTAGCCGCGACAAGGCACGAGCAGTACTTC. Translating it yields CASSLAATRHEQYF.

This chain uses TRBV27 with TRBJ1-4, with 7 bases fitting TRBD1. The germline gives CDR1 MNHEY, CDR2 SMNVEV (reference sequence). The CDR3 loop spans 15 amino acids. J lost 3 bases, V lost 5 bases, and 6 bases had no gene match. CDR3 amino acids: CASSAYRGPNEKLFF. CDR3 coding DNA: TGTGCCAGCAGTGCTTACAGGGGACCTAATGAAAAACTGTTTTTT.

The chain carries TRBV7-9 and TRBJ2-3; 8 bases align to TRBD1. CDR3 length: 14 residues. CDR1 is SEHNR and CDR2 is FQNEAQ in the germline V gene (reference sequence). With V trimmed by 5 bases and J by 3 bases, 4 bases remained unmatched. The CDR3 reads CASSGQGGTDTQYF. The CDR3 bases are TGTGCCAGCAGCGGACAGGGTGGTACAGATACGCAGTATTTT.

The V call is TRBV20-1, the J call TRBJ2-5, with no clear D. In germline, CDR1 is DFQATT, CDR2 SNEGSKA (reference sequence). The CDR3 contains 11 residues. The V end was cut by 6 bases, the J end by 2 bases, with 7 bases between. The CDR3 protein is CSALRQETQYF. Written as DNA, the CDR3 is TGCAGTGCCCTGAGACAAGAGACCCAGTACTTC.

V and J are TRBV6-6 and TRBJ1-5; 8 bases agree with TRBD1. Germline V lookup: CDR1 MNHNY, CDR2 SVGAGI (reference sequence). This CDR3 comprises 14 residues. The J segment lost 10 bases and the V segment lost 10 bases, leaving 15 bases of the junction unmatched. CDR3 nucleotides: TGTGCCACCTCAGGGGGCGGATCGGGCTCACCCCAGCATTTT. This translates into CATSGGGSGSPQHF.

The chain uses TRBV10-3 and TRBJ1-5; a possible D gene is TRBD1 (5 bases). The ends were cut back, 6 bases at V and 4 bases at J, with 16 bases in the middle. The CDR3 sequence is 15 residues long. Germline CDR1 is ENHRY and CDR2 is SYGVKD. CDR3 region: CAISHGDRGNQPQHF. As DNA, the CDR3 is TGTGCCATCAGCCACGGTGACCGGGGGAATCAGCCCCAGCATTTT.

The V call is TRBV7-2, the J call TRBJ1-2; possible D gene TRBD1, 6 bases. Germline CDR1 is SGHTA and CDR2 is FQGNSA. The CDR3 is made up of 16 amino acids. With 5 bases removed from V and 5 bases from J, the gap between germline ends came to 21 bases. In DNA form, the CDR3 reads TGTGCCAGCAGCCCCGGGACAAACCGGGCCCTATATGGCTACACCTTC. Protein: CASSPGTNRALYGYTF.

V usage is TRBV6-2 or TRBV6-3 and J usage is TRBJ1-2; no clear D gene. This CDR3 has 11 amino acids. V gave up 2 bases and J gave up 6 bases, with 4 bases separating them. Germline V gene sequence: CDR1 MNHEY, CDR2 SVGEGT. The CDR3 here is CASSYTDGYTF. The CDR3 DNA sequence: TGTGCCAGCAGTTACACGGATGGCTACACCTTC.

CDR3 bases: TGTGCATCCGGGACTAGCGACTACGAGCAGTACTTC. Translation gives CASGTSDYEQYF. The genes are TRBV25-1 and TRBJ2-7; 10 bases align to TRBD2. CDR1 is MGHDK, CDR2 SYGVNS, per germline. CDR3 size: 12 residues.

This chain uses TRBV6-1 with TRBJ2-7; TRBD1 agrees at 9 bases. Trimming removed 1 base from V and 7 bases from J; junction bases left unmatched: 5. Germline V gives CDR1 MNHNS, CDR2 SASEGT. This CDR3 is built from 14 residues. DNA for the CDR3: TGTGCCAGCAGTGAAGTACAGGGGGCAAGGGAGCAGTACTTC. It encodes CASSEVQGAREQYF.

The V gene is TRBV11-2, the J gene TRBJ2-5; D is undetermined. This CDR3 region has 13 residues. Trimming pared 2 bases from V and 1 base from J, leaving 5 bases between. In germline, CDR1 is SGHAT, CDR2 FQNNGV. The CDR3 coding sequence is TGTGCCAGCAGCTTATGGAGCCAAGAGACCCAGTACTTC. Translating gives CASSLWSQETQYF.

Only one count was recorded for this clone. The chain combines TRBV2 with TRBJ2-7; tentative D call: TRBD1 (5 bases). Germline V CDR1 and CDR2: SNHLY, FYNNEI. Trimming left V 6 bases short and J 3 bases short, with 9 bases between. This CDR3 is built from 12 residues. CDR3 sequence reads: CASRVTGYEQYF. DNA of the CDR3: TGTGCCAGCAGGGTAACAGGCTACGAGCAGTACTTC. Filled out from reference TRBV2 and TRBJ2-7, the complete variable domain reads EPEVTQTPSHQVTQMGQEVILRCVPISNHLYFYWYRQILGQKVEFLVSFYNNEISEKSEIFDDQFSVERPDGSNFTLKIRSTKLEDSAMYFCASRVTGYEQYFGPGTRLTVT.

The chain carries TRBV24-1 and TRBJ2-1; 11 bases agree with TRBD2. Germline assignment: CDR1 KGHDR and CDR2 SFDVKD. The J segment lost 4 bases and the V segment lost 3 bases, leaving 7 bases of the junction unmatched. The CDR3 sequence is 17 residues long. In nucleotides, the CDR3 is TGTGCCACCAGTGATACTAGCGGGGGCCTTCCTTACAATGAGCAGTTCTTC. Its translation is CATSDTSGGLPYNEQFF.

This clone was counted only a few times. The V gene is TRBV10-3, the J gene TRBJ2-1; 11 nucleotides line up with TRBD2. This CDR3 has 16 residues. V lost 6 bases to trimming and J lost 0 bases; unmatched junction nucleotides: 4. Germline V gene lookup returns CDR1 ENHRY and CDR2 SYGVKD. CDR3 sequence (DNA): TGTGCCATCAGAGGGACTAGCGGCAGCTCCTACAATGAGCAGTTCTTC. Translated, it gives CAIRGTSGSSYNEQFF.

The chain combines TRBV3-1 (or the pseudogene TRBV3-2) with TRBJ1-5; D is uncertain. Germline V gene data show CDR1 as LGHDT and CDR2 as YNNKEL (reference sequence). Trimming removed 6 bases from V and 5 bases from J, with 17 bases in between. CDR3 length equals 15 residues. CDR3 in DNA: TGTGCCAGCAGTCCGACCCGGAGCGCCTATCAGCCCCAGCATTTT. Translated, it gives CASSPTRSAYQPQHF.

CDR3 sequence reads: CASSQWNEVIVNEQFF. The CDR3 DNA is TGCGCCAGCAGTCAATGGAACGAGGTTATAGTTAATGAGCAGTTCTTC. This chain connects TRBV23-1 to TRBJ2-1; D not resolved. TRBV23-1 is an ORF; its function is uncertain. This CDR3 has 16 residues. Trimming removed 1 base from V and 7 bases from J, with 17 bases in between.

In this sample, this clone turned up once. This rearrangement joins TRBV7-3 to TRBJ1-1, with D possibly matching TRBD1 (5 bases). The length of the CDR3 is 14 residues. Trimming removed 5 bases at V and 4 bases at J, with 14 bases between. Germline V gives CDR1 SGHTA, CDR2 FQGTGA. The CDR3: CASSPRAGGTEAFF. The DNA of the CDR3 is TGTGCCAGCAGCCCCAGGGCGGGGGGCACTGAAGCTTTCTTT.

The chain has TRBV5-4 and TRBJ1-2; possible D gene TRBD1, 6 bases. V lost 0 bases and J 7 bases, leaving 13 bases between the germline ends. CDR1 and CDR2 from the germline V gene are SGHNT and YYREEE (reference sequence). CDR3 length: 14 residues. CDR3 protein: CASSLDRVTLGYTF. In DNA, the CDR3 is TGTGCCAGCAGCTTGGACAGGGTTACTCTTGGCTACACCTTC.

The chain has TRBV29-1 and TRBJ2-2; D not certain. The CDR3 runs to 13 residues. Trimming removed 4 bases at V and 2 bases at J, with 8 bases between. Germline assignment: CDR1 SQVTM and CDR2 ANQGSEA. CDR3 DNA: TGCAGCGTTGTCCAGTCCAACACCGGGGAGCTGTTTTTT. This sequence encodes CSVVQSNTGELFF.

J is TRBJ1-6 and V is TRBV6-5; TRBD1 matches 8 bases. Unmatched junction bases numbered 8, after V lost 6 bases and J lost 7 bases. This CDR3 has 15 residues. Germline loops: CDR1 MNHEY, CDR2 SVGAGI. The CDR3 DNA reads TGTGCCAGCAGGTATGGACAGGGTTGGAATTCACCCCTCCACTTT. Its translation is CASRYGQGWNSPLHF.